The 24 T cell receptor beta chains listed next were all sequenced from one sample in a study of identical twins. In TCRdb, the 5' RACE reads were re-called with MiXCR into one record per CDR3 protein. The sample lists roughly 500,000 distinct CDR3 sequences, about 20% occurring once. This sample was shared with a second study, whose subject was T cells expressing NK-cell markers.

The specimen was CD4+ T cells sorted from blood. The receptors were sampled from a woman younger than 35 in good health.

V usage is TRBV27 and J usage is TRBJ2-2; D perhaps matches TRBD1 (7 bases). The V end was cut by 11 bases, the J end by 8 bases, with 21 bases between. Looked up from germline, CDR1 is MNHEY and CDR2 is SMNVEV (reference sequence). This CDR3 region has 14 residues. CDR3 nucleotides: TGTGCCTGTCGACAGGGAGGTTCTACGGGGGAGCTGTTTTTT. Protein product: CACRQGGSTGELFF.

V and J are TRBV6-1 and TRBJ2-3; possible D gene TRBD2, 5 bases. The CDR3 consists of 14 residues. The V gene's germline CDR1 is MNHNS and CDR2 SASEGT. Trimming left V 6 bases short and J 1 base short, with 11 bases between. The CDR3 region has the DNA TGTGCCAGCAGGCAACCCGGGGGCACAGATACGCAGTATTTT. Encoded protein: CASRQPGGTDTQYF.

This clonotype was seen only a few times. The chain recombines TRBV12-3 or TRBV12-4 with TRBJ2-7; tentatively, D is TRBD2 (6 bases). CDR3 length equals 13 residues. Trimming removed 7 bases from V and 6 bases from J, with 16 bases in between. The CDR3 loop is CASTPDYFGEQYF. CDR3 bases: TGTGCCAGCACCCCGGACTATTTCGGCGAGCAGTACTTC.

In its sample, this clonotype was seen many times. The CDR3 DNA reads as TGTGCCAGCAGCCCATTGAACACCGGGGAGCTGTTTTTT. Translating gives CASSPLNTGELFF. The chain combines TRBV12-3 or TRBV12-4 with TRBJ2-2; D uncertain. The ends were cut back, 6 bases at V and 1 base at J, with 6 bases in the middle. This CDR3 is 13 amino acids long.

This clonotype was seen a few times. The chain couples TRBV6-2 or TRBV6-3 to TRBJ2-1; 10 bases fit TRBD2. The CDR3 spans 17 residues. From germline, CDR1 is MNHEY and CDR2 SVGEGT. V trimming: 2 bases; J trimming: 10 bases; junction bases outside the gene matches: 14. The CDR3 bases are TGTGCCAGCAGTTACACGCCTTGGGAGCGGGAGGGCAAAGAGCAGTTCTTC. Translated, it gives CASSYTPWEREGKEQFF.

This chain joins TRBV7-6 and TRBJ2-2, with D unclear. CDR1 and CDR2 (germline): SGHVS, FNYEAQ. V was pared by 2 bases and J by 6 bases, with 7 bases between. The CDR3 is made up of 13 amino acids. CDR3 DNA sequence: TGTGCCAGCAGCTTACAGCCCCCCGGGGAGCTGTTTTTT. Translated, it gives CASSLQPPGELFF.

The chain combines TRBV3-1 with TRBJ1-3; D is undetermined. Germline CDR1 is LGHDT and CDR2 is YNNKEL (reference sequence). With 4 bases removed from V and 0 bases from J, the gap between germline ends came to 7 bases. This CDR3 spans 14 amino acids. The CDR3 reads CASSLQNSGNTIYF. In DNA form, the CDR3 reads TGTGCCAGCAGCCTCCAAAACTCTGGAAACACCATATATTTT.

The V and J genes are TRBV9 and TRBJ1-1; a weak D match, TRBD1 (5 bases). Trimming cost V 0 bases and J 0 bases, with 6 bases left between them. Germline-derived CDR1 and CDR2 are SGDLS and YYNGEE. The CDR3 is made up of 14 amino acids. DNA for the CDR3: TGTGCCAGCAGCGTAGGACAGATGAACACTGAAGCTTTCTTT. This encodes CASSVGQMNTEAFF.

The J gene is TRBJ2-3, the V gene TRBV20-1; 10 nucleotides agree with TRBD1. Per germline, CDR1 DFQATT and CDR2 SNEGSKA (reference sequence). Trimming removed 3 bases from V and 12 bases from J; junction bases left unmatched: 3. The CDR3 has 11 amino acids. CDR3 DNA sequence: TGCAGTGCTAGGGACAGGGGGTCTCAGTATTTT. This gives the protein CSARDRGSQYF.

Only a few counts were recorded for this clonotype. This chain connects TRBV5-1 to TRBJ2-1; 10 bases are shared with TRBD1. Per germline, CDR1 SGHRS and CDR2 YFSETQ. With V trimmed by 4 bases and J by 4 bases, 14 bases remained unmatched. The length of the CDR3 is 18 residues. CDR3 region: CASSRGTGDPSWYNEQFF. In DNA, the CDR3 is TGCGCCAGCAGCCGAGGGACAGGGGACCCTTCGTGGTACAATGAGCAGTTCTTC.

The sample holds a few counts of this clonotype. The chain employs TRBV20-1 and TRBJ2-3; TRBD2 agrees at 8 bases. This CDR3 has 16 residues. Germline-derived CDR1 and CDR2 are DFQATT and SNEGSKA (reference sequence). The trim removed 5 bases at V and 2 bases at J, leaving 12 bases unmatched. This CDR3 reads CSAQPLQRGLTDTQYF. CDR3 nucleotide sequence: TGCAGTGCTCAACCCCTTCAGCGGGGGCTCACAGATACGCAGTATTTT.

Details on this clonotype: It is unclear where the CDR3 begins or ends on the DNA, so no DNA is shown, and the CDR3 is as TCRdb lists it. The chain uses TRBV12-3 or TRBV12-4 and TRBJ2-1; TRBD1, the D gene given by the table, was not confirmed from the DNA. With termini counted, the CDR3 has 15 amino acids. CDR3: CASSFGAGSYNEQFF.

The gene calls are TRBV28 and TRBJ2-1, with D perhaps matching TRBD2 (7 bases). Trimming took off 6 bases at V and 3 bases at J, with 15 bases between the two ends. The germline gives CDR1 MDHEN, CDR2 SYDVKM. This CDR3 region has 15 residues. The CDR3 here is CASRTQGRGYNEQFF. CDR3 nucleotides: TGTGCCAGCAGAACCCAGGGGAGGGGCTACAATGAGCAGTTCTTC.

CDR3 nucleotides: TGTGCCAGCAGCATACCAACGACAGGGGCAGGGACCCAGTACTTC. Its protein product is CASSIPTTGAGTQYF. The gene calls are TRBV7-2 and TRBJ2-5, with 8 bases identical to TRBD1. The CDR3 loop spans 15 amino acids. V shed 5 bases, J shed 7 bases, and the junction held 12 bases outside the gene matches. CDR1 and CDR2 (germline): SGHTA, FQGNSA.

The rearrangement links TRBV20-1 to TRBJ1-4, with D perhaps matching TRBD1 (5 bases). V dropped 3 bases and J dropped 0 bases, with 5 bases sitting between them. Germline CDR1 DFQATT, CDR2 SNEGSKA (reference sequence). The CDR3 is 13 amino acids. CDR3 in amino acids: CSASRATNEKLFF. The CDR3 DNA follows: TGCAGTGCTAGCAGGGCAACTAATGAAAAACTGTTTTTT.

This clonotype was detected a few times. This chain uses TRBV6-5 with TRBJ1-2; no clear D gene. V dropped 6 bases and J dropped 3 bases, with 17 bases sitting between them. The CDR3 consists of 15 residues. Germline loops: CDR1 MNHEY, CDR2 SVGAGI. The CDR3 nucleotides read TGTGCCAGCAGCTCATCTTTGGCAGATTACTATGGCTACACCTTC. This gives the protein CASSSSLADYYGYTF.

The DNA of the CDR3 is TGTGCCAGCAGCCTGGGCAGGCCTAGCACAGATACGCAGTATTTT. Encoded protein: CASSLGRPSTDTQYF. J is TRBJ2-3 and V is TRBV12-3 or TRBV12-4; D unresolved. V dropped 6 bases and J dropped 0 bases, with 13 bases sitting between them. This CDR3 spans 15 amino acids.

This sequence joins TRBV5-1 and TRBJ1-1; tentatively, D is TRBD1 (5 bases). The V gene's germline CDR1 is SGHRS and CDR2 YFSETQ. The V end was cut by 1 base, the J end by 3 bases, with 7 bases between. The CDR3 is made up of 13 amino acids. This chain's CDR3 is CASSLQQDTEAFF. CDR3 in DNA: TGCGCCAGCAGCTTGCAACAGGACACTGAAGCTTTCTTT.

The chain joins TRBV4-3 to TRBJ2-3, with 9 bases identical to TRBD2. Germline V gene data show CDR1 as LGHNA and CDR2 as YSLEER. CDR3 size: 16 residues. V shed 4 bases, J shed 4 bases, and the junction held 9 bases outside the gene matches. CDR3 DNA: TGCGCCAGCAGCCCAGCAAGCGGGAGGACCGCAGATACGCAGTATTTT. Its protein is CASSPASGRTADTQYF.

This clonotype turned up a few times. The CDR3 region is CASSRYSSYNEQFF. The CDR3 DNA reads TGTGCCAGCTCACGATATAGCTCCTACAATGAGCAGTTCTTC. The V and J genes are TRBV18 and TRBJ2-1; D is uncertain. CDR1 KGHSH and CDR2 LQKENI come from the germline V gene. V lost 4 bases and J lost 0, with 7 bases in between. This CDR3 is 14 amino acids long.

This clonotype was seen ten or more times. The chain is built from TRBV29-1 and TRBJ1-4, with TRBD1 identical over 10 bases. The CDR3 spans 13 residues. Germline V gene data show CDR1 as SQVTM and CDR2 as ANQGSEA. V gave up 6 bases and J gave up 11 bases; unmatched junction bases: 9. The CDR3 sequence: CSVRDRGFGKLFF. Written as DNA, the CDR3 is TGCAGCGTCCGGGACAGGGGTTTCGGGAAACTGTTTTTT.

The chain is built from TRBV3-1 and TRBJ2-3; D not resolved. CDR1 LGHDT and CDR2 YNNKEL come from the germline V gene (reference sequence). This CDR3 is built from 12 residues. Trimming left V 8 bases short and J 2 bases short, with 8 bases between. CDR3: CASGGYTDTQYF. Here the CDR3 DNA reads TGTGCCAGCGGCGGATACACAGATACGCAGTATTTT.

This rearrangement joins TRBV7-6 to TRBJ1-1, with D perhaps matching TRBD1 (5 bases). Germline CDR1 reads SGHVS; CDR2 reads FNYEAQ. The CDR3 is made up of 9 amino acids. The CDR3 loop reads CAQGSEAFF. CDR3 coding DNA: TGTGCTCAGGGTAGTGAAGCTTTCTTT.

This clonotype was counted only a few times. The V call is TRBV20-1, the J call TRBJ2-5; D tentatively reads TRBD1 or TRBD2 (5 bases each). Germline V gene sequence: CDR1 DFQATT, CDR2 SNEGSKA (reference sequence). There are 13 residues in the CDR3. V was cut by 6 bases and J by 0 bases, with 11 bases left in between. CDR3 sequence reads: CSAPGTDQETQYF. CDR3 nucleotides: TGCAGTGCCCCCGGGACGGACCAAGAGACCCAGTACTTC.